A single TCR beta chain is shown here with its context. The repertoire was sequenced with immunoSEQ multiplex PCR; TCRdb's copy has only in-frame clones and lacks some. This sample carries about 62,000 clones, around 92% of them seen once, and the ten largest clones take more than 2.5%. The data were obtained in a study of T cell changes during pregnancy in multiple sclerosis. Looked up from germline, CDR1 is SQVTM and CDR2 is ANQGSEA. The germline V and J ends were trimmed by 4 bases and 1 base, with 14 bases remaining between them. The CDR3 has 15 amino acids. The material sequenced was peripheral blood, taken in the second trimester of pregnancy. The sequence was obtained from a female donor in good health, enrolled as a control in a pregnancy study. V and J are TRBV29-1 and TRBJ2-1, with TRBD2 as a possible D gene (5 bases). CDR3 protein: CSVGPRWRSYNEQFF. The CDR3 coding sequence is TGCAGCGTTGGACCTCGGTGGAGGTCCTACAATGAGCAGTTCTTC.